Presented here are 13 T cell receptor beta chains from one specimen sequenced in a study of human thymus T cells. The protocol was immunoSEQ multiplex PCR, while the TCRdb copy is restricted to in-frame clones and leaves out a portion. The data show about 44,000 clones, around 94% seen once. The sequencing sample was made of blood. The receptors stem from a boy in the first two years of life with a congenital heart defect but otherwise immunologically healthy.

V gene TRBV4-2 combines with J gene TRBJ2-5, with 15 bases fitting TRBD2. J was trimmed by 5 bases and V by 6 bases; bases with no gene match: 4. CDR3 length: 15 residues. Germline CDR1 and CDR2: LGHNA and YNFKEQ. In DNA, the CDR3 is TGTGCCAGCAGTTTCGGACTAGCGGGGGGGGAGACCCAGTACTTC. It yields the protein CASSFGLAGGETQYF.

The chain is built from TRBV7-2 and TRBJ2-2; TRBD1 might be the D (6 bases). V was pared by 3 bases and J by 1 base, with 12 bases between. There are 16 residues in the CDR3. The germline gives CDR1 SGHTA, CDR2 FQGNSA. CDR3 in DNA: TGTGCCAGCAGCTTCGCCGGGACACAGAACACCGGGGAGCTGTTTTTT. It encodes CASSFAGTQNTGELFF.

The chain has TRBV5-4 and TRBJ1-6, with TRBD1 matching over 10 bases. The CDR3 extends over 15 amino acids. Looked up from germline, CDR1 is SGHNT and CDR2 is YYREEE (reference sequence). Trimming at V came to 4 bases and at J to 9 bases, leaving 7 bases not matched to a gene. CDR3 region: CASSPGQGGSSPLHF. Written as DNA, the CDR3 is TGTGCCAGCAGCCCTGGACAGGGGGGGAGTTCACCCCTCCACTTT.

The genes are TRBV27 and TRBJ2-1, with 8 bases aligning to TRBD1. With V trimmed by 6 bases and J by 0 bases, 4 bases remained unmatched. The CDR3 length is 15 residues. The germline CDR1 and CDR2 sequences are MNHEY and SMNVEV (reference sequence). The DNA of the CDR3 is TGTGCCAGCAGCCTGGACAGGGTCTCCTACAATGAGCAGTTCTTC. Encoded protein: CASSLDRVSYNEQFF.

The chain carries TRBV4-3 and TRBJ1-4; D remains unclear. Germline CDR1 reads LGHNA; CDR2 reads YSLEER. This CDR3 comprises 15 residues. V lost 4 bases and J 5 bases, leaving 14 bases between the germline ends. The chain's CDR3 is CASSLLAAANEKLFF. The CDR3 DNA sequence: TGCGCCAGCAGCCTGCTTGCGGCAGCAAATGAAAAACTGTTTTTT.

The chain joins TRBV9 to TRBJ1-4, with no clear D. The germline V gene encodes CDR1 SGDLS and CDR2 YYNGEE. The CDR3 covers 16 residues. Trimming pared 0 bases from V and 4 bases from J, leaving 13 bases between. CDR3 sequence: CASSVGPRTGNEKLFF. DNA of the CDR3: TGTGCCAGCAGCGTAGGCCCCAGGACTGGTAATGAAAAACTGTTTTTT. Filled out from reference TRBV9 and TRBJ1-4, the complete variable domain reads DSGVTQTPKHLITATGQRVTLRCSPRSGDLSVYWYQQSLDQGLQFLIQYYNGEERAKGNILERFSAQQFPDLHSELNLSSLELGDSALYFCASSVGPRTGNEKLFFGSGTQLSVL.

This sequence joins TRBV11-2 and TRBJ2-5; no reliable D call. The assigned J gene may be wrong: the sequence end matches TRBJ2-7 better. Germline V CDR1 and CDR2: SGHAT, FQNNGV. The CDR3 sequence is 12 residues long. In DNA form, the CDR3 reads TGTGCCAGCAGCCCCCTGGTCGGCGAGCAGTACTTC. Translating it yields CASSPLVGEQYF.

This clone showed up just a few times. The chain combines TRBV9 with TRBJ2-3; D might be TRBD1 (5 bases). Germline V gene lookup returns CDR1 SGDLS and CDR2 YYNGEE. Trimming removed 0 bases at V and 1 base at J, with 6 bases between. There are 14 residues in the CDR3. CDR3: CASSVEGGTDTQYF. The DNA for the CDR3 is TGTGCCAGCAGCGTAGAAGGGGGCACAGATACGCAGTATTTT.

A single count supports this clone. The J gene is TRBJ2-1, the V gene TRBV6-5, with TRBD2 matching 13 bases. Germline V lookup: CDR1 MNHEY, CDR2 SVGAGI. The junction had 3 bases not matched to a gene; V was cut back by 6 bases and J by 4 bases. The CDR3 length is 15 residues. CDR3 residues: CASRLTSGGYNEQFF. For the CDR3, the DNA is TGTGCCAGCAGGCTGACTAGCGGGGGGTACAATGAGCAGTTCTTC.

This clone was seen a few times. This chain uses TRBV19 with TRBJ1-2; possible D gene TRBD1, 5 bases. V lost 0 bases to trimming and J lost 3 bases, with 8 bases between them. The CDR3 is 14 residues long. Germline V gives CDR1 LNHDA, CDR2 SQIVND (reference sequence). CDR3 in amino acids: CASSIDRDHYGYTF. The CDR3 DNA follows: TGTGCCAGTAGTATAGACCGGGACCACTATGGCTACACCTTC.

The chain uses TRBV7-8 and TRBJ1-2; 7 bases are shared with TRBD1. This CDR3 has 17 amino acids. Germline V lookup: CDR1 SGHVS, CDR2 FQNEAQ. The V gene end was trimmed by 5 bases and the J gene end by 0 bases; junction bases not matched to a gene: 12. As DNA, the CDR3 is TGTGCCAGCAGCAAGACAGGGACGGGTCTGACTAACTATGGCTACACCTTC. Its translation: CASSKTGTGLTNYGYTF.

The rearrangement joins TRBV10-3 to TRBJ2-7; TRBD1 agrees at 11 bases. V trimming: 4 bases; J trimming: 0 bases; junction bases outside the gene matches: 2. The CDR3 is 15 residues long. In germline, CDR1 is ENHRY, CDR2 SYGVKD. This CDR3 is CAISGGTGGSYEQYF. The DNA of the CDR3 is TGTGCCATCAGTGGGGGGACAGGGGGCTCCTACGAGCAGTACTTC.

Here the CDR3 DNA reads TGTGCCAGCAGCCCCTTAGCGGGGGAAGATACGCAGTATTTT. Translating it yields CASSPLAGEDTQYF. This chain joins TRBV7-6 and TRBJ2-3, with TRBD2 matching 9 bases. Per germline, CDR1 SGHVS and CDR2 FNYEAQ. The V segment lost 5 bases and the J segment 5 bases; nucleotides outside the gene matches: 5. The CDR3 is made up of 14 amino acids.